This passage covers 26 T cell receptor beta chains from one sample sequenced in a study of cytomegalovirus exposure and HLA in healthy donors. The method was immunoSEQ multiplex PCR; TCRdb's version includes in-frame clones alone and lacks a portion of them. The sample yields 110,000 or so clones, approximately 85% seen once. Sequencing was carried out using PBMCs. The receptors shown here come from a woman aged 18-29 years in good health and CMV-seronegative.

V is TRBV9 and J is TRBJ1-6; no reliable D call. The germline V and J ends were trimmed by 3 bases and 9 bases, with 16 bases remaining between them. This CDR3 comprises 15 residues. Looked up from germline, CDR1 is SGDLS and CDR2 is YYNGEE. As DNA, the CDR3 is TGTGCCAGCAGCGCAATAGGAGCCGGAGGTTCACCCCTCCACTTT. Protein: CASSAIGAGGSPLHF.

The rearrangement uses TRBV11-2 and TRBJ2-7, with TRBD1 as a possible D gene (5 bases). CDR3 length: 15 residues. CDR1 and CDR2 (germline): SGHAT, FQNNGV. Between the trimmed V and J ends, which lost 5 bases and 2 bases, there was a span of 16 bases. The CDR3 DNA reads as TGTGCCAGCAGCGTACTTCAGGGCCGGCCCTACGAGCAGTACTTC. Its translation: CASSVLQGRPYEQYF.

This sequence joins TRBV6-6 and TRBJ1-2, with no clear D. V lost 2 bases, J lost 8 bases, and 12 bases lay in between. The CDR3 runs to 13 residues. CDR1 and CDR2 (germline): MNHNY, SVGAGI (reference sequence). The CDR3 nucleotides read TGTGCCAGCAGTTACACACTAGACGGAGGCTACACCTTC. This translates into CASSYTLDGGYTF.

The chain is built from TRBV27 and TRBJ2-7; 10 nucleotides agree with TRBD1. Trimming at V came to 6 bases and at J to 5 bases, leaving 10 bases not matched to a gene. The CDR3 is 15 amino acids. The germline gives CDR1 MNHEY, CDR2 SMNVEV (reference sequence). The CDR3 protein is CASRQRDRGLDEQYF. In nucleotides, the CDR3 is TGTGCCAGCAGGCAACGGGACAGGGGCTTGGACGAGCAGTACTTC.

DNA for the CDR3: TGTGCCAGCAGCCTTGGAGGCACCGGGGAGCTGTTTTTT. This gives the protein CASSLGGTGELFF. The rearrangement joins TRBV7-3 to TRBJ2-2; D possibly corresponds to TRBD2 (5 bases). V was pared by 5 bases and J by 4 bases, with 8 bases between. This CDR3 comprises 13 residues. In germline, CDR1 is SGHTA, CDR2 FQGTGA.

The table lists this clone with a count of one. The V call is TRBV27, the J call TRBJ2-1; D is unclear. From germline, CDR1 is MNHEY and CDR2 SMNVEV (reference sequence). The V end lost 3 bases, the J end lost 8 bases, and 14 bases lay between the germline ends. The CDR3 runs to 14 residues. Here the CDR3 DNA reads TGTGCCAGCAGTTTTCTTCGAGGTATTGATGAGCAGTTCTTC. Translating it yields CASSFLRGIDEQFF.

V gene TRBV5-1 combines with J gene TRBJ1-3; D is uncertain. Germline-derived CDR1 and CDR2 are SGHRS and YFSETQ. The CDR3 length is 19 residues. The germline V and J ends were trimmed by 4 bases and 0 bases, with 23 bases remaining between them. Here the CDR3 DNA reads TGCGCCAGCAGCCCTCTGGGAGGATTCTACCTCCTCTCTGGAAACACCATATATTTT. Its protein is CASSPLGGFYLLSGNTIYF.

The J gene is TRBJ2-3, the V gene TRBV27, with D perhaps matching TRBD1 (5 bases). This CDR3 spans 13 amino acids. V lost 3 bases to trimming and J lost 3 bases, with 7 bases between them. Germline V gives CDR1 MNHEY, CDR2 SMNVEV (reference sequence). The chain's CDR3 is CASSLGPTDTQYF. In nucleotides, the CDR3 is TGTGCCAGCAGTTTGGGGCCTACAGATACGCAGTATTTT.

The rearrangement joins TRBV28 to TRBJ1-5; 9 bases map to TRBD1. The CDR3 is made up of 13 amino acids. Germline-derived CDR1 and CDR2 are MDHEN and SYDVKM. V was pared by 6 bases and J by 7 bases, with 4 bases of the junction left unmatched. In nucleotides, the CDR3 is TGTGCCAGCAGGACAGGGGGAGGCCAGCCCCAGCATTTT. Translation: CASRTGGGQPQHF.

This rearrangement joins TRBV9 to TRBJ1-6; the D gene is possibly TRBD1 (6 bases). This CDR3 has 16 amino acids. Germline V gene data show CDR1 as SGDLS and CDR2 as YYNGEE. V lost 0 bases and J lost 1, with 8 bases in between. The CDR3 protein is CASSVEGGSYNSPLHF. The CDR3 coding sequence is TGTGCCAGCAGCGTAGAAGGGGGATCCTATAATTCACCCCTCCACTTT.

The CDR3 reads CASSESGGEAFF. The CDR3 DNA sequence: TGTGCCAGCAGTGAGAGCGGCGGTGAAGCTTTCTTT. V is TRBV25-1 and J is TRBJ1-1, with D uncertain. The CDR3 loop spans 12 amino acids. From germline, CDR1 is MGHDK and CDR2 SYGVNS. The V and J ends lost 3 bases and 7 bases respectively, with 9 bases between them.

The V call is TRBV7-9, the J call TRBJ1-1; D remains ambiguous. V lost 2 bases to trimming and J lost 3 bases, with 7 bases between them. Per the germline V gene, CDR1 is SEHNR and CDR2 is FQNEAQ (reference sequence). The CDR3 contains 13 residues. CDR3: CASSLLTDTEAFF. In nucleotides, the CDR3 is TGTGCCAGCAGCTTATTAACAGACACTGAAGCTTTCTTT.

This clone was detected a few times. The chain carries TRBV19 and TRBJ1-1; 7 bases are a match to TRBD1. The CDR3 covers 13 residues. Germline CDR1 is LNHDA and CDR2 is SQIVND (reference sequence). With V trimmed by 9 bases and J by 0 bases, 4 bases remained unmatched. CDR3 loop: CASRQGLNTEAFF. The CDR3 region has the DNA TGTGCCAGCAGACAGGGCCTGAACACTGAAGCTTTCTTT.

The chain uses TRBV5-4 and TRBJ2-7; 9 bases align to TRBD1. V dropped 6 bases and J dropped 4; count of bases not matched to a gene: 17. The CDR3 spans 17 residues. Per germline, CDR1 SGHNT and CDR2 YYREEE (reference sequence). The CDR3 loop reads CASTPDFGQGSRYEQYF. The CDR3 DNA reads as TGTGCCAGCACCCCGGATTTCGGACAGGGGTCCCGTTACGAGCAGTACTTC.

V usage is TRBV4-1 and J usage is TRBJ1-2; D not certain. Looked up from germline, CDR1 is MGHRA and CDR2 is YSYEKL. The V and J ends lost 0 bases and 0 bases respectively, with 8 bases between them. This CDR3 is built from 15 residues. The CDR3 region has the DNA TGCGCCAGCAGCCAAGAACACAGTTCTAACTATGGCTACACCTTC. This gives the protein CASSQEHSSNYGYTF.

This chain uses TRBV9 with TRBJ1-4; D is unresolved. Germline assignment: CDR1 SGDLS and CDR2 YYNGEE. The V and J ends lost 7 bases and 0 bases respectively, with 16 bases between them. CDR3 size: 16 residues. CDR3 bases: TGTGCCAGCGCTGAGGGATTGTTTGCAACTAATGAAAAACTGTTTTTT. This translates into CASAEGLFATNEKLFF.

Here the CDR3 DNA reads TGTGCCAGCAGTGAAGAACTGGGAAACACCATATATTTT. This codes for CASSEELGNTIYF. The genes are TRBV2 and TRBJ1-3; D is unresolved. The CDR3 is 13 amino acids. The V end lost 1 base, the J end lost 4 bases, and 5 bases lay between the germline ends. Germline CDR1 is SNHLY and CDR2 is FYNNEI.

The chain recombines TRBV6-6 with TRBJ1-2; 10 bases are shared with TRBD1. The CDR3 contains 16 residues. Germline V gene lookup returns CDR1 MNHNY and CDR2 SVGAGI (reference sequence). V lost 2 bases to trimming and J lost 0 bases; unmatched junction nucleotides: 3. DNA of the CDR3: TGTGCCAGCAGTTACGGACAGGGGGAAGCTAACTATGGCTACACCTTC. It codes for CASSYGQGEANYGYTF.

This clone was observed a single time. The J gene is TRBJ2-2, the V gene TRBV10-3; TRBD2 agrees at 8 bases. V dropped 0 bases and J dropped 4; count of bases not matched to a gene: 4. From germline, CDR1 is ENHRY and CDR2 SYGVKD. This CDR3 has 16 residues. The CDR3, as DNA: TGTGCCATCAGTGAGTCGACGGGGGGGATCACCGGGGAGCTGTTTTTT. Protein sequence: CAISESTGGITGELFF.

This chain joins TRBV19 and TRBJ2-3; 8 positions match TRBD2. This CDR3 region has 14 residues. Germline lookup yields CDR1 LNHDA and CDR2 SQIVND (reference sequence). The V gene end was trimmed by 0 bases and the J gene end by 6 bases; junction bases not matched to a gene: 2. The CDR3 sequence: CASSIDRGGDTQYF. DNA for the CDR3: TGTGCCAGTAGTATAGATCGGGGGGGTGATACGCAGTATTTT.

The chain employs TRBV6-1 and TRBJ1-1, with 9 bases matching TRBD1. Germline lookup yields CDR1 MNHNS and CDR2 SASEGT. Trimming took 5 bases from V and 3 from J; bases not matched to a gene: 1. The CDR3 extends over 13 amino acids. The CDR3 bases are TGTGCCAGCAGTAGGGACAGGGACACTGAAGCTTTCTTT. Translated, it gives CASSRDRDTEAFF.

This clone was counted a single time. The V and J genes are TRBV27 and TRBJ2-3, with D uncertain. CDR3 length: 14 residues. The V end was cut by 8 bases, the J end by 6 bases, with 18 bases between. Germline V gives CDR1 MNHEY, CDR2 SMNVEV (reference sequence). The CDR3 here is CASGSTPLEDTQYF. The CDR3 coding sequence is TGTGCCAGCGGATCAACACCCTTGGAGGATACGCAGTATTTT.

The V gene is TRBV4-1, the J gene TRBJ2-1; 12 bases are a match to TRBD1. V was pared by 8 bases and J by 9 bases, with 5 bases of the junction left unmatched. CDR3 size: 13 residues. Germline loops: CDR1 MGHRA, CDR2 YSYEKL. The CDR3 here is CASSGQGAREQFF. CDR3 nucleotide sequence: TGCGCCAGCTCGGGACAGGGGGCACGTGAGCAGTTCTTC.

The rearrangement uses TRBV6-5 and TRBJ2-1, with 14 bases fitting TRBD2. V shed 4 bases, J shed 8 bases, and the junction held 7 bases outside the gene matches. The CDR3 is 16 residues long. The germline V gene encodes CDR1 MNHEY and CDR2 SVGAGI. CDR3: CASSFQTSGGAHEQFF. CDR3 sequence (DNA): TGTGCCAGCAGTTTTCAGACTAGCGGGGGGGCTCATGAGCAGTTCTTC.

The chain recombines TRBV27 with TRBJ2-7; no reliable D call. The CDR3 is 14 amino acids. CDR1 MNHEY and CDR2 SMNVEV come from the germline V gene (reference sequence). Between the trimmed V and J ends, which lost 5 bases and 4 bases, there was a span of 15 bases. CDR3 nucleotide sequence: TGTGCCAGCAGTCGGAGTTTCGGAGCTTACGAGCAGTACTTC. Translation gives CASSRSFGAYEQYF.

This clone occurred once. This chain connects TRBV9 to TRBJ2-1, with TRBD2 matching over 9 bases. J was trimmed by 1 base and V by 1 base; bases with no gene match: 6. The CDR3 totals 17 residues. The germline CDR1 and CDR2 sequences are SGDLS and YYNGEE. The CDR3 DNA reads TGTGCCAGCAGCGTATCCCTGACTAGCGGTTCCTACAATGAGCAGTTCTTC. Its protein is CASSVSLTSGSYNEQFF. Combining the CDR3 with reference TRBV9 and TRBJ2-1 gives the whole variable domain DSGVTQTPKHLITATGQRVTLRCSPRSGDLSVYWYQQSLDQGLQFLIQYYNGEERAKGNILERFSAQQFPDLHSELNLSSLELGDSALYFCASSVSLTSGSYNEQFFGPGTRLTVL.